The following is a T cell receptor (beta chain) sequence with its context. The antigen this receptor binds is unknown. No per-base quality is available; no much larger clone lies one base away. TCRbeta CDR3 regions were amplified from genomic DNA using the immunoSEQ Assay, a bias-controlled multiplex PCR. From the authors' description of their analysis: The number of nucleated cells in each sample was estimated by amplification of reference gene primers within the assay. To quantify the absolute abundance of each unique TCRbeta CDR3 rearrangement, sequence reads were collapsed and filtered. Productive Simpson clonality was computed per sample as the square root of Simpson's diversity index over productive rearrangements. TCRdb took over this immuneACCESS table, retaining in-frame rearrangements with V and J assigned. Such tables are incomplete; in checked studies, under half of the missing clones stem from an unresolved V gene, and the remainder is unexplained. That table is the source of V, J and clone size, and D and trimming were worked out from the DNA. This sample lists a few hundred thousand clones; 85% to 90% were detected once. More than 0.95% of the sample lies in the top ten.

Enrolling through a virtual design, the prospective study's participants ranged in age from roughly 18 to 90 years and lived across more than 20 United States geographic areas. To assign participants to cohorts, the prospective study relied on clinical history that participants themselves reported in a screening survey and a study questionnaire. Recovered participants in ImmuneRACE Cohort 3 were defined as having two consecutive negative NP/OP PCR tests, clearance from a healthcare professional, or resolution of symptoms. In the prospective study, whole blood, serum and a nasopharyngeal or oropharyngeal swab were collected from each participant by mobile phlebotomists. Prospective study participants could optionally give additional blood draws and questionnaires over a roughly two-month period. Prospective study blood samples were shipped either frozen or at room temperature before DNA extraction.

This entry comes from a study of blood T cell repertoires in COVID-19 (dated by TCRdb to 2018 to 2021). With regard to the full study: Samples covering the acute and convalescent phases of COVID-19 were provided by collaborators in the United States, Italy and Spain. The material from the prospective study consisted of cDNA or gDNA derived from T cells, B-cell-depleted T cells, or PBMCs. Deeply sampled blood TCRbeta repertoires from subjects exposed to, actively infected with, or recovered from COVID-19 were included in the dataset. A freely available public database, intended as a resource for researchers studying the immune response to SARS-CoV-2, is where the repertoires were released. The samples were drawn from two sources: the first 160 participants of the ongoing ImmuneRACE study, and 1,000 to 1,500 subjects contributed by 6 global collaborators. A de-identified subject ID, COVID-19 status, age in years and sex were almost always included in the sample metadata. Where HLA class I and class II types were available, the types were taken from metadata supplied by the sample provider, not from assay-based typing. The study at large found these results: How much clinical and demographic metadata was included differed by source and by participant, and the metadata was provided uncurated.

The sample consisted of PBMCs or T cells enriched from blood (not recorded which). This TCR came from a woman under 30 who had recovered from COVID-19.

At the DNA level, the sequence is TGTGCCAGCAGCTTAGCCGGACAGGGACCAGATACGCAGTATTTT. Translated, this is CASSLAGQGPDTQYF. The chain is assembled from TRBV7-3 and TRBJ2-3, and TRBD1 matches 8 of the central bases. From cysteine to phenylalanine, the CDR3 is 15 amino acids long. This entry keeps only the CDR3 DNA: 45 bases, framed from base 1. Germline trimming amounts to 2 bases on V and 4 bases on J, with 5 as the count of junction bases outside the gene matches. CDR1 and CDR2 are drawn from the germline V gene: SGHTA, FQGTGA.